These T cell receptor beta chains were read from a single sample in a study of T cell responses to AZD1222 COVID-19 vaccine. Generated by immunoSEQ multiplex PCR, the TCRdb table keeps only in-frame clones and is missing some. The sample records 150,000 to 200,000 clones, around 85% being singletons. The sample here was peripheral blood, taken 28 days after the second AZD1222 dose. These receptors were taken from an adult who received the AZD1222 COVID-19 vaccine. CDR3s include the opening cysteine and the closing phenylalanine or tryptophan. The order of the fields is clone size, V gene, D gene, J gene, CDR3 DNA, CDR3 protein. D genes are given only for firm matches. Size is stated for part of the rows, as once, few or many counts, or as a class when the clone is expanded.

>NA|TRBV29-1|TRBD1|TRBJ1-4
TGCAGCGTTGCTGGGGACAGGGCTAATGAAAAACTGTTTTTT
CSVAGDRANEKLFF
>NA|TRBV11-2|TRBD2|TRBJ2-1
TGTGCCAGCAGCCCCCCCCTGGCGGGGGGGCAGAATGAGCAGTTCTTC
CASSPPLAGGQNEQFF
>NA|TRBV11-2|TRBD1|TRBJ1-1
TGTGCCAGCAGCTCCTTGGCAGGGGGCGCGAACACTGAAGCTTTCTTT
CASSSLAGGANTEAFF
>NA|TRBV2|NA|TRBJ2-1
TGTGCCAGCAGCGGCGGTGAGAGCTCCTACAATGAGCAGTTCTTC
CASSGGESSYNEQFF
>few|TRBV6-5|TRBD1|TRBJ2-7
TGTGCCAGCAGTTCCCCCAGGGGGACCGAGCAGTACTTC
CASSSPRGTEQYF
>NA|TRBV18|NA|TRBJ1-1
TGTGCCAGCTCACCAAATGCGGGTGGTGCTTTCTTT
CASSPNAGGAFF
>NA|TRBV4-3|NA|TRBJ1-5
TGCGCCAGCAGCCAAGAGCTCCCGCTGGGGGTTGGCAATCAGCCCCAGCATTTT
CASSQELPLGVGNQPQHF
>NA|TRBV5-1|NA|TRBJ1-5
TGCGCCAGCAGCGAAGGTAACAATCAGCCCCAGCATTTT
CASSEGNNQPQHF
>NA|TRBV2|NA|TRBJ1-1
TGTGCCAGCATTGTGGGAACCACTGAAGCTTTCTTT
CASIVGTTEAFF
>NA|TRBV12-5|NA|TRBJ2-1
TGTGCTAGTGGTTTGAGCCTGACAGGCTGGGGTGAGCAGTTCTTC
CASGLSLTGWGEQFF
>NA|TRBV7-2|NA|TRBJ1-2
TGTGCCAGCAGCTTAGGGGGAACGGGGGAAGGCTACACCTTC
CASSLGGTGEGYTF
>NA|TRBV5-4|NA|TRBJ2-3
TGTGCCAGCACCCCATCGGGGGACACAGATACGCAGTATTTT
CASTPSGDTDTQYF
>once|TRBV11-2|TRBD1|TRBJ2-7
TGTGCCAGCAGCCCCAGGGGGTCTTACGAGCAGTACTTC
CASSPRGSYEQYF
>NA|TRBV27|NA|TRBJ1-5
TGTGCCAGCGGATTGAGAGAAGATCAGCCCCAGCATTTT
CASGLREDQPQHF
>NA|TRBV7-2|NA|TRBJ2-1
TGTGCCAGCAGCTTAATGGGCTCCCCCTTTATCTTC
CASSLMGSPFIF
>NA|TRBV15|TRBD1|TRBJ2-1
TGTGCCACCAGCAGAGATAAGGACAGGGCATGGGGTGAGCAGTTCTTC
CATSRDKDRAWGEQFF
>NA|TRBV4-2|NA|TRBJ2-7
TGTGCCAGCAGCCAAGATTACGGGGGCTACGAGCAGTACTTC
CASSQDYGGYEQYF
>NA|TRBV10-2|NA|TRBJ1-1
TGCGCCAGCAGTCCGGGGGGCCCTGAAGCTTTCTTT
CASSPGGPEAFF
>once|TRBV10-3|TRBD1|TRBJ1-5
TGTGCCATCAGTGAAGGGACAGGGGGCGCCGAGAGCAATCAGCCCCAGCATTTT
CAISEGTGGAESNQPQHF
>NA|TRBV5-1|NA|TRBJ1-2
TGCGCCAGCAGCTTCATCGAGAGGGAAGGCTACACCTTC
CASSFIEREGYTF
>NA|TRBV4-2|NA|TRBJ2-3
TGTGCCAGCAGCCAAGGTGCGGGACTCCCTTATTTCGATCGTAGAACAGATACGCAGTATTTT
CASSQGAGLPYFDRRTDTQYF
>once|TRBV23-1|TRBD2|TRBJ2-3
TGCGCCAGGGCCTTCCGGGGGGGCAAAGATACGCAGTATTTT
CARAFRGGKDTQYF
>few|TRBV4-1|NA|TRBJ2-7
TGCGCCAGCAGCCAAGATGGCAGGGTAAGCGAGCAGTACTTC
CASSQDGRVSEQYF
>NA|TRBV5-1|TRBD2|TRBJ2-7
TGCGCCAGCAGCTTGGCCTCGGGGGGGACCTACGAGCAGTACTTC
CASSLASGGTYEQYF
>NA|TRBV9|NA|TRBJ2-5
TGTGCCAGCAGCGGCGGGGAGTTGAGGGAGACCCAGTACTTC
CASSGGELRETQYF
>few|TRBV29-1|NA|TRBJ1-3
TGCAGCGGCGTTAGTAGAAACACCATATATTTT
CSGVSRNTIYF
>NA|TRBV29-1|TRBD1|TRBJ2-1
TGCAGCGTTGGCACCGGGACAGGGGTCAGTGAGCAGTTCTTC
CSVGTGTGVSEQFF
>NA|TRBV7-2|TRBD1|TRBJ1-2
TGTGCCAGCAGCTTACAGGGGGCGGGTGGCTACACCTTC
CASSLQGAGGYTF
>NA|TRBV25-1|NA|TRBJ1-1
TGTGCCAGCAGTGAAGTATGGGGGATGAACACTGAAGCTTTCTTT
CASSEVWGMNTEAFF
>NA|TRBV5-1|TRBD2|TRBJ2-2
TGCGCCAGCAGCCTACCGGGGGGGGCGGACACCGGGGAGCTGTTTTTT
CASSLPGGADTGELFF
>NA|TRBV12-5|NA|TRBJ2-7
TGTGCTAGTGGTTTGGACGGGGGTTACTACGAGCAGTACTTC
CASGLDGGYYEQYF
>NA|TRBV7-6|NA|TRBJ2-1
TGTGCCAGCAGCTCGTCTGGGGGGGCGTGGAATGAGCAGTTCTTC
CASSSSGGAWNEQFF
>NA|TRBV5-4|TRBD2|TRBJ2-5
TGTGCCAGCAGCCTCTTTTTAACTAGCGGGGGAGGGACCCAGTACTTC
CASSLFLTSGGGTQYF
>NA|TRBV7-9|TRBD1|TRBJ1-2
TGTGCCAGCAGCTCCGGGACAGGGCTATATAACTATGGCTACACCTTC
CASSSGTGLYNYGYTF
>NA|TRBV4-1|NA|TRBJ1-6
TGCGCCAGCAGCCACATAAATTCACCCCTCCACTTT
CASSHINSPLHF
>NA|TRBV4-2|TRBD1|TRBJ1-5
TGTGCCAGCAGCCAAGATCGTCAAGGGGGCAAGCCCCAGCATTTT
CASSQDRQGGKPQHF
>NA|TRBV2|TRBD2|TRBJ2-3
TGTGCCAGCATAGGACTAGCGGGGGACACAGATACGCAGTATTTT
CASIGLAGDTDTQYF
>few|TRBV19|TRBD1|TRBJ1-2
TGTGCCAGTAGTGTACGGGACAGGGGAAGGTATGGCTACACCTTC
CASSVRDRGRYGYTF
>few|TRBV19|NA|TRBJ2-6
TGTGCCAGTAGTATAGGCTTCAGGGGACTGAGCTCTGGGGCCAACGTCCTGACTTTC
CASSIGFRGLSSGANVLTF
>NA|TRBV6-5|NA|TRBJ1-1
TGTGCCAGCAGCGTGATCGCAGGGGAAGCTTTCTTT
CASSVIAGEAFF
>NA|TRBV7-2|NA|TRBJ2-7
TGTGCCAGCAGCGGCAGGGTTCGGCGGTTAGAGCAGTACTTC
CASSGRVRRLEQYF
>once|TRBV19|NA|TRBJ2-7
TGTGCCAGTAGTATAGATGCGGGGAACGAGCAGTACTTC
CASSIDAGNEQYF
>NA|TRBV12-3/TRBV12-4|NA|TRBJ1-2
TGTGCCAGCAGTCCGAGAGCCGTCGATGGCTACACCTTC
CASSPRAVDGYTF
>once|TRBV15|NA|TRBJ1-5
TGTGCCACCAGCAGAGAAAGTCCAGGGGAGAAGAATCAGCCCCAGCATTTT
CATSRESPGEKNQPQHF